These 13 T cell receptor beta chains were sequenced from one sample in a study of T cell repertoires in cytomegalovirus infection. One entry per CDR3 protein results from TCRdb running MiXCR on the reads. The top ten clones hold about 45% of a sample with hundreds of thousands of distinct CDR3 sequences, about 42% of them seen once. Which antigens these TCRs recognize remains unknown. Here the sequenced sample was cultured PBMCs, taken from culture after CMV antigen stimulation. These receptors were obtained from a human donor in good health (CMV status not recorded). Some clones in this sample may be carry-over from other donors' samples.

The V and J genes are TRBV7-2 and TRBJ2-7, with D perhaps being TRBD1 or TRBD2 (5 bases each). CDR1 and CDR2 (germline): SGHTA, FQGNSA. The CDR3 is 14 amino acids. With 3 bases removed from V and 3 bases from J, the gap between germline ends came to 12 bases. The CDR3 DNA reads as TGTGCCAGCAGCTTCGGGGTTGGGGGCTACGAGCAGTACTTC. Translation: CASSFGVGGYEQYF.

To note about this clonotype: Being one base from a much bigger clone, this may be a read error. This chain links TRBV7-2 with TRBJ1-2; D not resolved. Germline V lookup: CDR1 SGHTA, CDR2 FQGNSA. The CDR3 contains 14 residues. CDR3 in DNA: TGTGCCAGCAGCTTAAGCGCGCCGAGGCATGGCTGCACCTTC. Protein: CASSLSAPRHGCTF. Together with reference TRBV7-2 and TRBJ1-2, the CDR3 gives the full variable domain: GAGVSQSPSNKVTEKGKDVELRCDPISGHTALYWYRQSLGQGLEFLIYFQGNSAPDKSGLPSDRFSAERTGGSVSTLTIQRTQQEDSAVYLCASSLSAPRHGCTFGSGTRLTVV.

This clonotype showed up just a few times. The V gene is TRBV19, the J gene TRBJ2-6; 8 bases map to TRBD1. Germline CDR1 and CDR2: LNHDA and SQIVND (reference sequence). V lost 10 bases, J lost 1 base, and 9 bases stayed unmatched. The CDR3 runs to 16 residues. CDR3 residues: CATSRTGRSGANVLTF. CDR3 DNA sequence: TGTGCCACGTCTAGGACAGGGAGGTCTGGGGCCAACGTCCTGACTTTC.

The chain carries TRBV7-8 and TRBJ1-4, with D possibly being TRBD1 (6 bases). The CDR3 is 16 residues long. V lost 5 bases to trimming and J lost 0 bases, with 13 bases between them. The germline gives CDR1 SGHVS, CDR2 FQNEAQ. The CDR3 DNA reads TGTGCCAGCAGCCTGGACAGATTTGCAACTAATGAAAAACTGTTTTTT. This gives the protein CASSLDRFATNEKLFF.

The V and J genes are TRBV28 and TRBJ2-7; D uncertain. Germline V gene lookup returns CDR1 MDHEN and CDR2 SYDVKM. CDR3 size: 15 residues. V lost 5 bases and J 3 bases, leaving 17 bases between the germline ends. The CDR3 bases are TGTGCCAGCAGTCCGGCGTCAGGTTCTAACTACGAGCAGTACTTC. Translating gives CASSPASGSNYEQYF.

The chain links TRBV7-2 to TRBJ2-2; the match to TRBD2 covers 7 bases. The CDR3 loop spans 15 amino acids. Germline CDR1 is SGHTA and CDR2 is FQGNSA. The V and J ends lost 3 bases and 3 bases, in that order; junction bases with no gene match: 4. Written as DNA, the CDR3 is TGTGCCAGCAGCTTTCAAGGGAGGGACACCGGGGAGCTGTTTTTT. It yields the protein CASSFQGRDTGELFF.

The chain is built from TRBV5-4 and TRBJ1-6; no clear D gene. Trimming shortened V by 4 bases and J by 2 bases, and 13 bases separated the two germline ends. The germline V gene encodes CDR1 SGHNT and CDR2 YYREEE (reference sequence). The CDR3 consists of 16 residues. CDR3 sequence: CASSTDGSPYNSPLHF. In nucleotides, the CDR3 is TGTGCCAGCAGCACTGATGGGAGTCCCTATAATTCACCCCTCCACTTT.

This clonotype was seen at least ten times. A much bigger clone sits one base away, suggesting this may be a read error. This rearrangement joins TRBV7-8 to TRBJ1-1; D is unclear. The CDR3 runs 13 residues. CDR1 SGHVS and CDR2 FQNEAQ come from the germline V gene. Trimming pared 2 bases from V and 1 base from J, leaving 5 bases between. CDR3 region: CASSLNRNTEAFF. CDR3 in DNA: TGTGCCAGCAGCTTAAACAGGAACACTGAAGCTTTCTTT.

V and J are TRBV4-1 and TRBJ1-2; possibly TRBD1 for D (6 bases). The CDR3 is 16 amino acids. Germline lookup yields CDR1 MGHRA and CDR2 YSYEKL. V shed 4 bases and J shed 7 bases, with 22 bases lying between them. The CDR3 loop reads CASSRVEGTGMAGYTF. CDR3 coding DNA: TGCGCCAGCAGCCGGGTCGAGGGCACAGGGATGGCTGGCTACACCTTC.

This sequence joins TRBV7-2 and TRBJ2-3; possible D gene TRBD2, 7 bases. CDR3 size: 16 residues. The ends were cut back, 5 bases at V and 0 bases at J, with 15 bases in the middle. CDR1 is SGHTA and CDR2 is FQGNSA in the germline V gene. CDR3: CASSPRGAPSTDTQYF. The CDR3 region has the DNA TGTGCCAGCAGCCCTCGGGGGGCACCTAGCACAGATACGCAGTATTTT.

The J gene is TRBJ1-1, the V gene TRBV29-1; tentatively, D is TRBD1 (5 bases). The CDR3 is made up of 14 amino acids. Germline CDR1 is SQVTM and CDR2 is ANQGSEA. Trimming pared 6 bases from V and 2 bases from J, leaving 16 bases between. This CDR3 reads CSVGGGQGNTEAFF. CDR3 DNA sequence: TGCAGCGTGGGTGGCGGGCAGGGCAACACTGAAGCTTTCTTT.

In its sample, this clonotype was seen a few times. The genes are TRBV7-8 and TRBJ2-1, with D possibly being TRBD1 or TRBD2 (6 bases each). Trimming removed 1 base from V and 9 bases from J, with 16 bases in between. In germline, CDR1 is SGHVS, CDR2 FQNEAQ. The CDR3 covers 15 residues. CDR3 loop: CASSLVPGAMGEQFF. CDR3 DNA sequence: TGTGCCAGCAGCTTAGTTCCGGGGGCGATGGGTGAGCAGTTCTTC.

The genes are TRBV11-2 and TRBJ2-5; D tentatively reads TRBD1 or TRBD2 (6 bases each). Deletions cut 0 bases from V and 5 bases from J, with 16 bases between. This CDR3 has 16 amino acids. CDR1 and CDR2 from the germline V gene are SGHAT and FQNNGV. The CDR3 sequence: CASSLDRLGGRETQYF. DNA for the CDR3: TGTGCCAGCAGCTTAGATCGCTTGGGGGGCAGGGAGACCCAGTACTTC.